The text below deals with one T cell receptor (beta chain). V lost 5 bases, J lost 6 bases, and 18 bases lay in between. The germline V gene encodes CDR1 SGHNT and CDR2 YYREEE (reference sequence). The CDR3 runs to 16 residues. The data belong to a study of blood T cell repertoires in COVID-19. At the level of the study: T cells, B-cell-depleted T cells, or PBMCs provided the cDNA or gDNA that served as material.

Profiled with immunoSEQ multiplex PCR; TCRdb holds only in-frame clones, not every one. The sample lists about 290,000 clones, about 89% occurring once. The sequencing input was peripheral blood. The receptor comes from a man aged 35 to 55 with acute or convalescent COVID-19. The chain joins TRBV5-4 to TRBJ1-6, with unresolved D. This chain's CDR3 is CASSLGIPSSNSPLHF. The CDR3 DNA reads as TGTGCCAGCAGTCTCGGGATCCCGTCTTCTAATTCACCCCTCCACTTT.